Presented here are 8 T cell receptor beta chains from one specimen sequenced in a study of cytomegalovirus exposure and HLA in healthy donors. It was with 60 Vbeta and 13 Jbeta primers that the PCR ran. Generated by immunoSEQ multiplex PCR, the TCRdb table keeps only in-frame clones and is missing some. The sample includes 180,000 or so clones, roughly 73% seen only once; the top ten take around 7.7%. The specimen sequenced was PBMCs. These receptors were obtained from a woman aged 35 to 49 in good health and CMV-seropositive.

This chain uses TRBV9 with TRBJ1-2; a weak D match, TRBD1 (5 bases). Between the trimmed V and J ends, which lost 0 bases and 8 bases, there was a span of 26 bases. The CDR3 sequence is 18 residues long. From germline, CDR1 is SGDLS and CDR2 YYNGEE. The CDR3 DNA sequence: TGTGCCAGCAGCGTAGACGGCAGTGGGCAGGAGACAGCTGAGGGCTACACCTTC. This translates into CASSVDGSGQETAEGYTF.

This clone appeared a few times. The CDR3 bases are TGTGCCAGCAGCTTAGGGCTGTGGGGGCTAGCGGGAAACTACAATGAGCAGTTCTTC. This gives the protein CASSLGLWGLAGNYNEQFF. The V gene is TRBV11-2, the J gene TRBJ2-1; 9 positions match TRBD2. Trimming took 1 base from V and 3 from J; bases not matched to a gene: 13. This CDR3 has 19 amino acids. The germline CDR1 and CDR2 sequences are SGHAT and FQNNGV.

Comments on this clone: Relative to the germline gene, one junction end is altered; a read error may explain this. DNA of the CDR3: TGTGCTAGCAGCCCCGGGACAGGGAACACCGGGGAGCTGTTTTTT. Its protein is CASSPGTGNTGELFF. This chain connects TRBV7-7 to TRBJ2-2; 8 bases agree with TRBD1. Germline V gives CDR1 SSHAT, CDR2 FNYEAQ (reference sequence). The CDR3 loop spans 15 amino acids.

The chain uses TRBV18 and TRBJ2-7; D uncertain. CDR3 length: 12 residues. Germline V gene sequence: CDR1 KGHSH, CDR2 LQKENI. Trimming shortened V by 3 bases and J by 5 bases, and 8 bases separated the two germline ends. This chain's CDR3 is CASSPLQNEQYF. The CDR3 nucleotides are TGTGCCAGCTCACCGCTGCAGAACGAGCAGTACTTC.

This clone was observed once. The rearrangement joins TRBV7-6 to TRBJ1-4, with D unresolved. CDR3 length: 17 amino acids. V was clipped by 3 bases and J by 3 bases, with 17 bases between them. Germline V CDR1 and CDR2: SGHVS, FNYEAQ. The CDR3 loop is CASSFNPGGGANEKLFF. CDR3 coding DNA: TGTGCCAGCAGCTTTAATCCAGGCGGAGGTGCTAATGAAAAACTGTTTTTT.

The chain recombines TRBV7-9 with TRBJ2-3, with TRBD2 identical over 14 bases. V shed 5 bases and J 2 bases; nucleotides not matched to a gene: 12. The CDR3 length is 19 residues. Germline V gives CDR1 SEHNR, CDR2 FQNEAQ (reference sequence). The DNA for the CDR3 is TGTGCCAGCAGCCAAGGGACTAGCGGGAGTTGGGGACCCACAGATACGCAGTATTTT. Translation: CASSQGTSGSWGPTDTQYF.

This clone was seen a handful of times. The CDR3 DNA sequence: TGTGCCAGCAGTCCATGGGACAGCTTAAATGGCTACACCTTC. Protein: CASSPWDSLNGYTF. The chain joins TRBV28 to TRBJ1-2; 7 bases align to TRBD1. Losses at the gene ends were 5 bases for V and 6 bases for J; bases not matched to a gene: 9. The CDR3 is made up of 14 amino acids. Germline CDR1 and CDR2: MDHEN and SYDVKM.

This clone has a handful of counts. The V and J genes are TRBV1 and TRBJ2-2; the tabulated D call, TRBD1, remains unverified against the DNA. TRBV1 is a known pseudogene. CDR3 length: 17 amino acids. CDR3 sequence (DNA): TGCACCAGCAGTCGCAGCCAGGGACAGGCGAACACCGGGGAGCTGTTTTTT. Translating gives CTSSRSQGQANTGELFF.